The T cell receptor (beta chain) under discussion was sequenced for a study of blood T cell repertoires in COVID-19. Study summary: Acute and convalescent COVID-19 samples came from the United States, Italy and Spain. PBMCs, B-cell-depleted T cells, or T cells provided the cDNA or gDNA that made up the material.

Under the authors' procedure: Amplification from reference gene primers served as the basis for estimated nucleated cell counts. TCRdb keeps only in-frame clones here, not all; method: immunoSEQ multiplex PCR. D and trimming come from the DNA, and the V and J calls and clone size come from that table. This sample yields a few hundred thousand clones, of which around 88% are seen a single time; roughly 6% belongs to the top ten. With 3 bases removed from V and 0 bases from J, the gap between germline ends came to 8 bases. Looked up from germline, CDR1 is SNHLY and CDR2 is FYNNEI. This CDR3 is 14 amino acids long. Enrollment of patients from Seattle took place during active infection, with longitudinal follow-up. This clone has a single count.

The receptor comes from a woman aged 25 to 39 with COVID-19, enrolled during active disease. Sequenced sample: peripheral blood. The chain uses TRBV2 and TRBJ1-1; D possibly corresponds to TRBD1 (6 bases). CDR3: CASSDRGMNTEAFF. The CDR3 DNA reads TGTGCCAGCAGTGACAGGGGAATGAACACTGAAGCTTTCTTT.